This TCR beta chain is drawn from a study of OX40 agonist ivuxolimab in advanced cancers. About the study: Anti-PD-1, anti-PD-L1 or anti-CTLA-4 therapy given earlier was allowed, and around 40% had some.

Notes on this clone: Antigen: not known.

The germline gives CDR1 MGHDK, CDR2 SYGVNS. V lost 1 base and J lost 6, with 11 bases in between. CDR3 length equals 14 residues. Study outcomes and limitations: Determination of antigen specificity was not performed for the expanded peripheral T cells. With doses of 0.1-3.0 mg/kg, partial responders showed among the lowest clonal expansion. Relative to CD4+ cells, CD8+ T cells on average had more expanded clones.

Data came from immunoSEQ multiplex PCR; TCRdb stores just in-frame clones and leaves some out. The data hold about 150,000 clones, with 90% to 95% observed a single time. The chain recombines TRBV25-1 with TRBJ2-3; D is undetermined. The receptor's source is an adult with an advanced solid tumor such as melanoma, head and neck, liver or kidney cancer. Material: CD4+ or CD8+ T cells sorted from blood, obtained in a trial of the OX40 agonist ivuxolimab. CDR3 DNA sequence: TGTGCCAGCAGTGAATGGGCTCCCGAGGATACGCAGTATTTT. Translation: CASSEWAPEDTQYF. The complete variable domain, with remaining parts taken from reference TRBV25-1 and TRBJ2-3, reads EADIYQTPRYLVIGTGKKITLECSQTMGHDKMYWYQQDPGMELHLIHYSYGVNSTEKGDLSSESTVSRIRTEHFPLTLESARPSHTSQYLCASSEWAPEDTQYFGPGTRLTVL.